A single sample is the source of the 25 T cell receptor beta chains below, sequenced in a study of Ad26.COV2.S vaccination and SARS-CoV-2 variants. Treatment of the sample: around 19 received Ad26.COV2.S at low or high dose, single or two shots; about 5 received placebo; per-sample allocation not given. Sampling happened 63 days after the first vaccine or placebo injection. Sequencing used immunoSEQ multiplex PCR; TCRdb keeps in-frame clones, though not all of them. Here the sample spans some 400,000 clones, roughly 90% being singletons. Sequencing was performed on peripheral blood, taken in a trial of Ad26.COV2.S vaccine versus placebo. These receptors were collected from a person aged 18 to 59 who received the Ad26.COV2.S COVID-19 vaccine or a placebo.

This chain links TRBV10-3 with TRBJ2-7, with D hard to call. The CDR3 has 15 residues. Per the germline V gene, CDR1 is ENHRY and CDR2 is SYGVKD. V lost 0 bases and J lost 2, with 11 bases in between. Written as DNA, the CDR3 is TGTGCCATCAGTGAGTCCTCCTTAGATACCTACGAGCAGTACTTC. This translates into CAISESSLDTYEQYF.

The DNA for the CDR3 is TGTGCCAGCAGTTCGGACAGGGACTATGGCTACACCTTC. Its translation: CASSSDRDYGYTF. The chain has TRBV6-2 or TRBV6-3 and TRBJ1-2; 8 bases are shared with TRBD1. J was trimmed by 3 bases and V by 4 bases; bases with no gene match: 1. CDR1 MNHEY and CDR2 SVGEGT come from the germline V gene. The CDR3 is 13 amino acids.

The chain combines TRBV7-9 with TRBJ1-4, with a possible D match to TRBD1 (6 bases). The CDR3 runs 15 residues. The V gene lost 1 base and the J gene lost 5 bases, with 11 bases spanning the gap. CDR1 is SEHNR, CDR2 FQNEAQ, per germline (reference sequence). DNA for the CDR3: TGTGCCAGCAGCTTAGACGGCCAGGGGAATGAAAAACTGTTTTTT. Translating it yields CASSLDGQGNEKLFF.

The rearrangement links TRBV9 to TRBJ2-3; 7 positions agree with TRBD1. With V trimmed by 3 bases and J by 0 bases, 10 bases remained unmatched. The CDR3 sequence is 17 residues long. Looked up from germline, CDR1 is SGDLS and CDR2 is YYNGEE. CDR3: CASSEGTGEPSTDTQYF. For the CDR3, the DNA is TGTGCCAGCAGCGAGGGAACAGGGGAACCTAGCACAGATACGCAGTATTTT.

CDR3 nucleotides: TGTGCCAGCAGCTTATCCGAGGGCCAACTCCAGTTCTTC. It encodes CASSLSEGQLQFF. The chain carries TRBV7-2 and TRBJ2-1; D might be TRBD2 (5 bases). V was trimmed by 2 bases and J by 13 bases, leaving 15 bases between them. The CDR3 is made up of 13 amino acids. CDR1 is SGHTA and CDR2 is FQGNSA in the germline V gene.

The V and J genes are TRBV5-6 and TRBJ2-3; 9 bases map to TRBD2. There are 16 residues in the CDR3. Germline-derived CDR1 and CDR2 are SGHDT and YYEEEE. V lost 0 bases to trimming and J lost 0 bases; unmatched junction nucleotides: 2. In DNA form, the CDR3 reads TGTGCCAGCAGCTTGGTCGCGGGAGGGAGCACAGATACGCAGTATTTT. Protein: CASSLVAGGSTDTQYF.

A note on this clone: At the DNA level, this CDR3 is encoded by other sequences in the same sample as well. The CDR3 nucleotides read TGTGCCACCAGCAGGGACAGGGGGAACTACGAGCAGTACTTC. Protein sequence: CATSRDRGNYEQYF. The chain combines TRBV15 with TRBJ2-7; 10 bases are a match to TRBD1. This CDR3 is 14 amino acids long. V shed 3 bases and J 3 bases; nucleotides not matched to a gene: 2. Germline-derived CDR1 and CDR2 are LNHNV and YYDKDF (reference sequence).

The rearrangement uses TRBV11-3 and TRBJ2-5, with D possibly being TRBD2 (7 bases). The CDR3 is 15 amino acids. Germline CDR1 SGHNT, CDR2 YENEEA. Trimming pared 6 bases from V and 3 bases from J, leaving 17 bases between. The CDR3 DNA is TGTGCCAGCAGTTTGGGGGGGCGGATTGAAGAGACCCAGTACTTC. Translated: CASSLGGRIEETQYF.

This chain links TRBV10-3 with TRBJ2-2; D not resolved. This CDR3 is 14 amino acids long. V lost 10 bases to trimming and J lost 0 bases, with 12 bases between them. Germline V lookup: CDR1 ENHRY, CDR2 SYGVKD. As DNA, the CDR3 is TGTGCCACGGCGGAGCGAACGAACACCGGGGAGCTGTTTTTT. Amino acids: CATAERTNTGELFF.

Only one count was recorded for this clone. The CDR3 loop reads CASSGTGGSEELFF. CDR3 nucleotides: TGTGCCAGCAGTGGGACAGGGGGCTCAGAGGAGCTGTTTTTT. The chain is built from TRBV6-2 or TRBV6-3 and TRBJ2-2; 12 positions match TRBD1. CDR3 length: 14 residues. J was trimmed by 10 bases and V by 5 bases; bases with no gene match: 5. The germline V gene encodes CDR1 MNHEY and CDR2 SVGEGT.

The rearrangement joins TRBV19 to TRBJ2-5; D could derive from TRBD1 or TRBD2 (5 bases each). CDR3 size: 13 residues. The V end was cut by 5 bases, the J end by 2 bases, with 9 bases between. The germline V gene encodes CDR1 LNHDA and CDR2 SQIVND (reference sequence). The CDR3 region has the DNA TGTGCCAGTAGTGAGGGGCTGCAAGAGACCCAGTACTTC. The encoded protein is CASSEGLQETQYF.

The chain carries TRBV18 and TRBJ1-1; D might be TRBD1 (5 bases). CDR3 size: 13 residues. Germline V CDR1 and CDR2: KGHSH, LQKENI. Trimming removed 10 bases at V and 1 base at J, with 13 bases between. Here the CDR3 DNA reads TGTGCCACCACGTTCGACAGGAACACTGAAGCTTTCTTT. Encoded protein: CATTFDRNTEAFF.

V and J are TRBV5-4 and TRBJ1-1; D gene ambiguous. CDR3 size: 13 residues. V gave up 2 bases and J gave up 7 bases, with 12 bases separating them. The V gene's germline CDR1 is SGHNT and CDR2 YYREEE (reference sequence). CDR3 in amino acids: CASSFGSPGEAFF. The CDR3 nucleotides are TGTGCCAGCAGCTTTGGATCCCCCGGTGAAGCTTTCTTT. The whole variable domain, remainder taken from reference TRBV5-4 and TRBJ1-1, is ETGVTQSPTHLIKTRGQQVTLRCSSQSGHNTVSWYQQALGQGPQFIFQYYREEENGRGNFPPRFSGLQFPNYSSELNVNALELDDSALYLCASSFGSPGEAFFGQGTRLTVV.

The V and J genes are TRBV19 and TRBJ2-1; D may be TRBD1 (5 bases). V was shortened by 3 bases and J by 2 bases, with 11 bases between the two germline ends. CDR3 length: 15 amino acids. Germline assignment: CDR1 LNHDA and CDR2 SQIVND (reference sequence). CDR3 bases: TGTGCCAGTAGTATCAGGGATGGTACCTACAATGAGCAGTTCTTC. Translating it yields CASSIRDGTYNEQFF.

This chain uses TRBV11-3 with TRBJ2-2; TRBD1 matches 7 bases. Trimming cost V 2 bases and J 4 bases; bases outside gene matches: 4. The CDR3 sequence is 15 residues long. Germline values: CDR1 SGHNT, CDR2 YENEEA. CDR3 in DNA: TGTGCCAGCAGCTTATGGGACAGCGGCACCGGGGAGCTGTTTTTT. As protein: CASSLWDSGTGELFF.

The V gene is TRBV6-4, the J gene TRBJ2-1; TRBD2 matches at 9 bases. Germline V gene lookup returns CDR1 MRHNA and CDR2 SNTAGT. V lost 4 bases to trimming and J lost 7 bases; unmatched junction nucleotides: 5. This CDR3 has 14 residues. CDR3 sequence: CASSVGGRGNEQFF. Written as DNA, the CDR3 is TGTGCCAGCAGTGTAGGCGGGAGGGGGAATGAGCAGTTCTTC.

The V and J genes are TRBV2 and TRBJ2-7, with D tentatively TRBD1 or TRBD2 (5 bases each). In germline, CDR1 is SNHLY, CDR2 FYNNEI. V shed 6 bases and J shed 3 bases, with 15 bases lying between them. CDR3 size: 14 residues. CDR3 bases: TGTGCCAGCAGCGACTCCGGGACGGTCTACGAGCAGTACTTC. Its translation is CASSDSGTVYEQYF.

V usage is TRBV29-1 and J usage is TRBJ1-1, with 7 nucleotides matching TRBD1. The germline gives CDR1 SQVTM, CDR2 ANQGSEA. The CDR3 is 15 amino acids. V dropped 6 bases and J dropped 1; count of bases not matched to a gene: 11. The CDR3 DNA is TGCAGCGTCCGAAACGGACAGGTTTCGAACACTGAAGCTTTCTTT. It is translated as CSVRNGQVSNTEAFF.

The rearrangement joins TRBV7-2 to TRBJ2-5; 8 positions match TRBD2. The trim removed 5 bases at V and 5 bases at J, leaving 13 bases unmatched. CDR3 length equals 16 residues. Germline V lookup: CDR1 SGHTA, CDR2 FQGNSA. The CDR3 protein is CASSPFTGRAEETQYF. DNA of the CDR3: TGTGCCAGCAGCCCCTTTACCGGGAGGGCCGAGGAGACCCAGTACTTC.

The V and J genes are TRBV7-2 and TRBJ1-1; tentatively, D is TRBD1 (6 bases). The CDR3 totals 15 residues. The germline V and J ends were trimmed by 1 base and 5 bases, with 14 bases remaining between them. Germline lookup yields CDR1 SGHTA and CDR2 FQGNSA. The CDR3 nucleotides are TGTGCCAGCAGCTTAGTGGCGGGAGGGGGGACTGAAGCTTTCTTT. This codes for CASSLVAGGGTEAFF.

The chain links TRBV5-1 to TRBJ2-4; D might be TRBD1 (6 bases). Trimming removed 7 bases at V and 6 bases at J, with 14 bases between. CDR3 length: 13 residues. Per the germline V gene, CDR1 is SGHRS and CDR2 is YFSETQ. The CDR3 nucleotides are TGCGCCAGCCATACGGAAGGGGGAAACATTCAGTACTTC. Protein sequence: CASHTEGGNIQYF.

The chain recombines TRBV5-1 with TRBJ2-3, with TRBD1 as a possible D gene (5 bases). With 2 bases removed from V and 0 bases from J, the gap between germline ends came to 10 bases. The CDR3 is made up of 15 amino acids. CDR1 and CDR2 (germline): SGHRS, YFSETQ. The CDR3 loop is CASSFTDSSTDTQYF. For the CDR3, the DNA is TGCGCCAGCAGCTTCACTGACAGCAGCACAGATACGCAGTATTTT.

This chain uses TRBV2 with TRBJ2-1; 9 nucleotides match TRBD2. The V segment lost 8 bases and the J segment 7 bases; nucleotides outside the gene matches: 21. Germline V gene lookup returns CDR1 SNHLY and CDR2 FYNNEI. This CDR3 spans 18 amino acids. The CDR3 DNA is TGTGCCAGCGTCAGTGGAGGGGCGGTGGCTAGCGGGACAAATGAGCAGTTCTTC. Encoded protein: CASVSGGAVASGTNEQFF.

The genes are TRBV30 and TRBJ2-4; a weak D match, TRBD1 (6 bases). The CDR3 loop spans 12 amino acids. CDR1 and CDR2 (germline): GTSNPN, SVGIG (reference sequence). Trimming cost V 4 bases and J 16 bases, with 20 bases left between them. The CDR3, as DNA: TGTGCCTGGAAAACCCCAGGGGAGTCGGTATACTTC. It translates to CAWKTPGESVYF.

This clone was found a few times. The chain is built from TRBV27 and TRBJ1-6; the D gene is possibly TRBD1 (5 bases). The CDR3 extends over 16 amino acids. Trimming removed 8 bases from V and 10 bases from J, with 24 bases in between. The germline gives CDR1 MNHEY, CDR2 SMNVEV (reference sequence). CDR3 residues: CASGELPGRAKSPLHF. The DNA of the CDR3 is TGTGCCAGCGGGGAGCTCCCGGGACGGGCTAAATCACCCCTCCACTTT.